A selection of T cell receptor beta chains follows, all from one sample in a study of blood T cell repertoires in COVID-19. Data came from immunoSEQ multiplex PCR; TCRdb stores just in-frame clones and leaves some out. The repertoire holds about 260,000 clones, over 80% seen once, with over 4% in the top ten. The sample consisted of PBMCs or T cells enriched from blood (not recorded which). These receptors all come from a young woman with acute COVID-19. Both conserved end residues are part of each CDR3. D genes are given only for firm matches. Size is omitted from some rows. Given values are once, few, many or a class for expanded clones.

clone size	V gene	J gene	D gene	CDR3 DNA	CDR3 protein
.	TRBV6-5	TRBJ1-1	TRBD1	TGTGCCAGCAGTACAGGGGGCAACACTGAAGCTTTCTTT	CASSTGGNTEAFF
.	TRBV24-1	TRBJ1-5	.	TGTGCCACCAGTGAGTCGGTTAGCAATCAGCCCCAGCATTTT	CATSESVSNQPQHF
.	TRBV7-6	TRBJ2-3	TRBD2	TGTGCCAGCAGTCACGGGACTAGCGGGACTAGCACAGATACGCAGTATTTT	CASSHGTSGTSTDTQYF
.	TRBV2	TRBJ2-3	.	TGTGCCAGCAGTGAAGCGCTTGGACTTTCGACAGATACGCAGTATTTT	CASSEALGLSTDTQYF
.	TRBV7-9	TRBJ2-7	TRBD2	TGTGCCAGCAGCTTAGAGGCTAGCGGGAGCCACGAGCAGTACTTC	CASSLEASGSHEQYF
.	TRBV19	TRBJ2-2	TRBD1	TGTGCCAGTAATTACCGGGACAGCACCGGGGAGCTGTTTTTT	CASNYRDSTGELFF
.	TRBV19	TRBJ2-7	.	TGTGCCAGTAGTATGAACAGTGGGGGGGGCCACGAGCAGTACTTC	CASSMNSGGGHEQYF
.	TRBV19	TRBJ2-7	TRBD2	TGTGCCAGTAGTATAGCCCTTACTAGCGGATTCTCCTACGAGCAGTACTTC	CASSIALTSGFSYEQYF
.	TRBV28	TRBJ2-2	.	TGTGCCAGTCGTGGGGCTATAAACACCGGGGAGCTGTTTTTT	CASRGAINTGELFF
.	TRBV28	TRBJ2-7	.	TGTGCCAGCAGTGACAACTACGAGCAGTACTTC	CASSDNYEQYF
.	TRBV28	TRBJ2-1	TRBD2	TGTGCCGCAGCGGGAGGGGTCGGTGAGCAGTTCTTC	CAAAGGVGEQFF
.	TRBV7-9	TRBJ1-3	.	TGTGCCAGCAGCCATAACAGAGGGAGCTCTGGAAACACCATATATTTT	CASSHNRGSSGNTIYF
.	TRBV2	TRBJ2-7	TRBD1	TGTGCCAGCACGGGACAGACCTACGAGCAGTACTTC	CASTGQTYEQYF
.	TRBV6-5	TRBJ1-2	.	TGTGCCAGCAGTTACGGCGGCTATGGCTACACCTTC	CASSYGGYGYTF
.	TRBV14	TRBJ2-7	TRBD1	TGTGCCAGCAGCCTGGGACAGATTTACGAGCAGTACTTC	CASSLGQIYEQYF
.	TRBV4-2	TRBJ2-7	.	TGTGCCAGCAGCCTTAACTACGAGCAGTACTTC	CASSLNYEQYF
.	TRBV28	TRBJ1-4	.	TGTGCCAGCGGGGCGGTGTCGGGGGGCGAGGATGAAAAACTGTTTTTT	CASGAVSGGEDEKLFF
.	TRBV5-4	TRBJ2-1	.	TGTGCCAGCAGCTTGGCCTTTGCGGGACAGTCCTTGAATGAGCAGTTCTTC	CASSLAFAGQSLNEQFF
.	TRBV27	TRBJ2-4	TRBD1	TGTGCCAGCAGTTACGAGGGCAGGGGGTCCAAAAACATTCAGTACTTC	CASSYEGRGSKNIQYF
.	TRBV12-5	TRBJ2-1	TRBD2	TGTGCTAGTGGGCAGGGACTAGCGGGAGAATACAATGAGCAGTTCTTC	CASGQGLAGEYNEQFF
.	TRBV6-2/TRBV6-3	TRBJ2-1	TRBD2	TGTGCCAGCAGTTACTCGCGCCTAGCGGGAGGTAACAATGAGCAGTTCTTC	CASSYSRLAGGNNEQFF
.	TRBV5-1	TRBJ1-4	TRBD1	TGCGCCAGCAGCGGACAGGGGGCCTCTAATGAAAAACTGTTTTTT	CASSGQGASNEKLFF
.	TRBV28	TRBJ2-5	TRBD1	TGTGCCAGCAGTTTAGGGACAGGGGTGCGGGGAGAGACCCAGTACTTC	CASSLGTGVRGETQYF
once	TRBV28	TRBJ1-2	TRBD1	TGTGCCAGCAGCCCGGACAGGAGCTATGGCTACACCTTC	CASSPDRSYGYTF
.	TRBV19	TRBJ1-5	.	TGTGCCAGTAGTATTTTAATAGGCAATCAGCCCCAGCATTTT	CASSILIGNQPQHF
.	TRBV6-5	TRBJ2-7	TRBD1	TGTGCCAGCAGTTACGCCAAGGGGGCGACGCCCTACGAGCAGTACTTC	CASSYAKGATPYEQYF
.	TRBV20-1	TRBJ2-3	.	TGCAGTGCTAGTACCACGACTAGTTTAAATACGCAGTATTTT	CSASTTTSLNTQYF
.	TRBV19	TRBJ1-2	.	TGTGCCAGTAACAGTTTGGATGAGGGCTATGGCTACACCTTC	CASNSLDEGYGYTF
.	TRBV29-1	TRBJ2-3	TRBD2	TGCAGCGTTGACAGGACTAGCGGGCGATCTAGCACAGATACGCAGTATTTT	CSVDRTSGRSSTDTQYF
.	TRBV24-1	TRBJ2-2	.	TGTGCCACCGAAAGGGCAGCCTCGGGGACCGGGGAGCTGTTTTTT	CATERAASGTGELFF
few	TRBV9	TRBJ1-2	TRBD1	TGTGCCAGCAGCTCCGGGACAGGGGGAACCGGCTACACCTTC	CASSSGTGGTGYTF
once	TRBV2	TRBJ1-1	.	TGTGCCAGCAGTGAGGGTAGGGGGTCGGGCACTGAAGCTTTCTTT	CASSEGRGSGTEAFF
.	TRBV30	TRBJ2-2	TRBD2	TGTGCCTGGGGGGGAGGGAGTTGGGACACCGGGGAGCTGTTTTTT	CAWGGGSWDTGELFF
.	TRBV29-1	TRBJ1-1	TRBD1	TGCAGCTGTGCCCACGCAGGGGGCGCTGAAGCTTTCTTT	CSCAHAGGAEAFF
.	TRBV3-1/TRBV3-2	TRBJ2-3	.	TGTGCCAGCAGCCAAGCGTGGGGGTTTCGGGGGACAGATACGCAGTATTTT	CASSQAWGFRGTDTQYF
.	TRBV11-2	TRBJ1-1	.	TGTGCCACCGTTGGAGGGAACACTGAAGCTTTCTTT	CATVGGNTEAFF
.	TRBV9	TRBJ1-6	.	TGTGCCAGCAGCGTAGAAGCAGGGGTTGCTTCACCCCTCCACTTT	CASSVEAGVASPLHF
.	TRBV7-9	TRBJ2-7	.	TGTGCCAGCAGCCTCGGACAGTACGAGCAGTACTTC	CASSLGQYEQYF
.	TRBV10-3	TRBJ2-2	.	TGTGCCATCAGTGAGTGGGGGGCTAGCGGGAACACCGGGGAGCTGTTTTTT	CAISEWGASGNTGELFF
.	TRBV2	TRBJ2-1	TRBD2	TGTGCCAGCAGTTCTAGCGGGACCTACAATGAGCAGTTCTTC	CASSSSGTYNEQFF
.	TRBV19	TRBJ1-3	.	TGTGCCAGTAGTATCCGGACGGGGAGCTCTGGAAACACCATATATTTT	CASSIRTGSSGNTIYF
.	TRBV27	TRBJ2-1	TRBD2	TGTGCCAGCAGTTTAGGGACTAGCGGCTACTCTGAGCAGTTCTTC	CASSLGTSGYSEQFF
.	TRBV6-9	TRBJ2-7	.	TGTGCCAGCACTTTTCTTCATGGGCAGATCTTGCCCTACTACGAGCAGTACTTC	CASTFLHGQILPYYEQYF
.	TRBV10-3	TRBJ2-3	TRBD2	TGTGCCATCAGTCCGGGACTAGCGGGAGGGCCGACAGATACGCAGTATTTT	CAISPGLAGGPTDTQYF
.	TRBV24-1	TRBJ2-5	.	TGTGCCACCAGTGATTTGTGGGGGCAGGGGACCCAGTACTTC	CATSDLWGQGTQYF
few	TRBV9	TRBJ2-3	TRBD2	TGTGCCAGCAGCGTAGGGGGACTAGCGGTAACAGATACGCAGTATTTT	CASSVGGLAVTDTQYF
.	TRBV12-3/TRBV12-4	TRBJ2-1	.	TGTGCCAGCAGCGGGACTTTCTACAATGAGCAGTTCTTC	CASSGTFYNEQFF
.	TRBV6-5	TRBJ1-5	.	TGTGCCAGCAGTTACTCCACAGCGGGAGCCCAGCATTTT	CASSYSTAGAQHF
.	TRBV28	TRBJ1-2	.	TGTGCCAGCAGTTTTTCAACTAACTATGGCTACACCTTC	CASSFSTNYGYTF
few	TRBV27	TRBJ2-7	.	TGTGCCAGCAGTTTAAGGCAGGGCTTCTACGAGCAGTACTTC	CASSLRQGFYEQYF